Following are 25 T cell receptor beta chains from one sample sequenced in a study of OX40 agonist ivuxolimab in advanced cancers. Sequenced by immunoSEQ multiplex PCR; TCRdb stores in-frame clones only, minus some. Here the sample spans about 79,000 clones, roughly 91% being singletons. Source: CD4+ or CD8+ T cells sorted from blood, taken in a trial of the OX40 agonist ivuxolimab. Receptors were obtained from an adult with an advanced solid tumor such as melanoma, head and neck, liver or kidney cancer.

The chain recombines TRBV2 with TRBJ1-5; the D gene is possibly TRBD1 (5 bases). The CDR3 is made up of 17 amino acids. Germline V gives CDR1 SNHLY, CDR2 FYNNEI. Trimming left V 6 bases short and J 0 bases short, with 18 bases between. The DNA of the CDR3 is TGTGCCAGCAGGGACGCAGGGAGTCGGTATAGCAATCAGCCCCAGCATTTT. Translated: CASRDAGSRYSNQPQHF.

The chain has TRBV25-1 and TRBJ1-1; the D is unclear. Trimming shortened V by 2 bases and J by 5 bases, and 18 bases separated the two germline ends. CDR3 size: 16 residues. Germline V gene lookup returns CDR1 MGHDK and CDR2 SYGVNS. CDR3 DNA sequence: TGTGCCAGCAGTGAACAGGCTATTCTTCTGGGGACTGAAGCTTTCTTT. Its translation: CASSEQAILLGTEAFF.

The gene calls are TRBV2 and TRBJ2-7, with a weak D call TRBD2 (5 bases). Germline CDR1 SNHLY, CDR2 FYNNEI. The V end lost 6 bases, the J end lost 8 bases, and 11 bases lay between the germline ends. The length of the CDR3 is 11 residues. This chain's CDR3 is CASRTSYQQYV. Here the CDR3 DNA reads TGTGCCAGCAGAACTAGTTATCAGCAGTACGTC.

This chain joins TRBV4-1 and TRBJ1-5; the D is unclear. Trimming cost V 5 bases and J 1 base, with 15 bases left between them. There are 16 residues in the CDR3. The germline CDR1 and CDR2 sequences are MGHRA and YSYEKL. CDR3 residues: CASSTRHGRSNQPQHF. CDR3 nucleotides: TGCGCCAGCAGCACCCGACACGGTAGGAGCAATCAGCCCCAGCATTTT.

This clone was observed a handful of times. CDR3 sequence reads: CASSLWREAGGAFF. The CDR3 nucleotides read TGTGCCAGCAGTTTATGGCGGGAGGCAGGAGGAGCTTTCTTT. The rearrangement links TRBV28 to TRBJ1-1; D is uncertain. The CDR3 is 14 amino acids. Deletions cut 0 bases from V and 10 bases from J, with 15 bases between. The V gene's germline CDR1 is MDHEN and CDR2 SYDVKM.

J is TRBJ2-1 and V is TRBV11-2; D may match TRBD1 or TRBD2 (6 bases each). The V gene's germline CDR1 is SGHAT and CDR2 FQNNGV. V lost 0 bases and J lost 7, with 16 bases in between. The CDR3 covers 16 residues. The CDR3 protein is CASSLDGGQAVNEQFF. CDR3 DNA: TGTGCCAGCAGCTTAGATGGGGGGCAGGCCGTGAATGAGCAGTTCTTC. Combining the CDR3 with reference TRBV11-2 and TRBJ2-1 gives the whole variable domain EAGVAQSPRYKIIEKRQSVAFWCNPISGHATLYWYQQILGQGPKLLIQFQNNGVVDDSQLPKDRFSAERLKGVDSTLKIQPAKLEDSAVYLCASSLDGGQAVNEQFFGPGTRLTVL.

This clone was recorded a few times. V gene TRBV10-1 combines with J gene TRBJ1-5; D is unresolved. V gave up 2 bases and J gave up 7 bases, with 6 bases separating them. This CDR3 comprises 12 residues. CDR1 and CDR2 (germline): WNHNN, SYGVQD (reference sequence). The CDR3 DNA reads TGCGCCAGCAGTGAGGAGCGGCAGCCCCAGCATTTT. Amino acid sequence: CASSEERQPQHF.

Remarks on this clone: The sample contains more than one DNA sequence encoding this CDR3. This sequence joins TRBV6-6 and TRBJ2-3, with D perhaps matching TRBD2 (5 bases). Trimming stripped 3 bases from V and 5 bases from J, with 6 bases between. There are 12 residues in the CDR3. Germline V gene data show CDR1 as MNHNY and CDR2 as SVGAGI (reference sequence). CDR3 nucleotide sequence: TGTGCCAGCAGTTATGGGAGAGATACGCAGTATTTT. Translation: CASSYGRDTQYF.

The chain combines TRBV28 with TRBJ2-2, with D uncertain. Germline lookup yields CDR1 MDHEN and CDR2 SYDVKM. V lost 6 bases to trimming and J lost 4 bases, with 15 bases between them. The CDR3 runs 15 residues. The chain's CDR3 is CASSTIPDSTGELFF. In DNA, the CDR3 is TGTGCCAGCAGCACCATCCCCGACTCCACCGGGGAGCTGTTTTTT.

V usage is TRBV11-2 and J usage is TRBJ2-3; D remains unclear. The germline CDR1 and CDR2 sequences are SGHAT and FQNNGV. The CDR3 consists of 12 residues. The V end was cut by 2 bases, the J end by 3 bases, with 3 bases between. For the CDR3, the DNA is TGTGCCAGCAGCTTAATGACAGATACGCAGTATTTT. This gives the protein CASSLMTDTQYF.

The CDR3 nucleotides read TGTGCCACCCTTGACGGGGGGGGCCTTGATGAGCAGTTCTTC. It yields the protein CATLDGGGLDEQFF. The chain links TRBV6-1 to TRBJ2-1; 8 bases are shared with TRBD2. J was trimmed by 8 bases and V by 10 bases; bases with no gene match: 13. This CDR3 comprises 14 residues. Germline assignment: CDR1 MNHNS and CDR2 SASEGT.

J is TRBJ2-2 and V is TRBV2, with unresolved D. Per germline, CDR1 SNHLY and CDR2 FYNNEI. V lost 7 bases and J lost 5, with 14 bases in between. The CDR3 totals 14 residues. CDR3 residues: CASIGWTETGELFF. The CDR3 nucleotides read TGTGCCAGCATCGGTTGGACGGAGACCGGGGAGCTGTTTTTT.

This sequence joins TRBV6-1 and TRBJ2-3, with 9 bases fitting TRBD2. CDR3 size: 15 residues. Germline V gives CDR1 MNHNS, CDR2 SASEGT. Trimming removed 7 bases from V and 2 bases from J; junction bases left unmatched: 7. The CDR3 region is CASTVSGGYTDTQYF. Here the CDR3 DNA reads TGTGCCAGCACTGTGAGCGGGGGGTACACAGATACGCAGTATTTT.

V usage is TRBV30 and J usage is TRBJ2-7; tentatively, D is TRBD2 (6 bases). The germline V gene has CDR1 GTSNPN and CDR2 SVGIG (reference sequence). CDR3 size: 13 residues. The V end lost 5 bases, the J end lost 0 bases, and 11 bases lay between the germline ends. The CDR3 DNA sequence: TGTGCCTGGGGCGGGACCTACTCCTACGAGCAGTACTTC. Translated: CAWGGTYSYEQYF.

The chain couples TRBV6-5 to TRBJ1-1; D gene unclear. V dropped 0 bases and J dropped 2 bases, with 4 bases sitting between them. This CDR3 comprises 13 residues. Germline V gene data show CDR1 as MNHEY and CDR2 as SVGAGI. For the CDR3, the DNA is TGTGCCAGCAGTTACTCGTCAAACACTGAAGCTTTCTTT. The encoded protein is CASSYSSNTEAFF.

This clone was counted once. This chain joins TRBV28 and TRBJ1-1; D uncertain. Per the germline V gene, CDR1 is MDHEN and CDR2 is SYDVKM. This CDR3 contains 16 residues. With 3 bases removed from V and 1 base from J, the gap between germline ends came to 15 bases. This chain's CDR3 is CASSFVSGYSNTEAFF. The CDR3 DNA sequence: TGTGCCAGCAGTTTTGTTTCTGGGTATTCGAACACTGAAGCTTTCTTT.

CDR3 protein: CASSEAERGRVIWNQPQHF. CDR3 DNA: TGTGCCAGCAGTGAAGCCGAGAGGGGGCGAGTTATTTGGAATCAGCCCCAGCATTTT. The gene calls are TRBV6-1 and TRBJ1-5, with TRBD1 matching 7 bases. Germline CDR1 MNHNS, CDR2 SASEGT. J gave up 4 bases and V 0 bases, and 15 bases lay outside the gene matches. The CDR3 is made up of 19 amino acids.

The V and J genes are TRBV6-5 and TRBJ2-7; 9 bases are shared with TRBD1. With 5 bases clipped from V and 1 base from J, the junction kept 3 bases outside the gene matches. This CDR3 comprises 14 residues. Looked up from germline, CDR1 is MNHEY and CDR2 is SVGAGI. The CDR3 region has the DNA TGTGCCAGCAGTGCTGGGACAGGGTCCTACGAGCAGTACGTC. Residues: CASSAGTGSYEQYV.

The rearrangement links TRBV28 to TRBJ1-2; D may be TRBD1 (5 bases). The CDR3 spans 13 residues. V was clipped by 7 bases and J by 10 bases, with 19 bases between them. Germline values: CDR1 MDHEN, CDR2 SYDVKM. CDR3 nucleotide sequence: TGTGCCAGCAAATGGGGGACGGTCCCTGTCTACACCTTC. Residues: CASKWGTVPVYTF.

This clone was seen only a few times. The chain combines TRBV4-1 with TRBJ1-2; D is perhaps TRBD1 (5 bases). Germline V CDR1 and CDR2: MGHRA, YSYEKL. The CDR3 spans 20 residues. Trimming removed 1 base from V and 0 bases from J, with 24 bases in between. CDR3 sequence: CASSQARDVGSGPANYGYTF. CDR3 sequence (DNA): TGCGCCAGCAGCCAAGCTAGGGACGTGGGGTCGGGGCCAGCTAACTATGGCTACACCTTC.

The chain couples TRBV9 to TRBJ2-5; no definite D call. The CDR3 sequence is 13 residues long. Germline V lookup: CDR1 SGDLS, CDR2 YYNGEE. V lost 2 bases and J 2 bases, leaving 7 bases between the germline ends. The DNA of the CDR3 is TGTGCCAGCAGCGTTGGCGGTCAAGAGACCCAGTACTTC. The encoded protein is CASSVGGQETQYF.

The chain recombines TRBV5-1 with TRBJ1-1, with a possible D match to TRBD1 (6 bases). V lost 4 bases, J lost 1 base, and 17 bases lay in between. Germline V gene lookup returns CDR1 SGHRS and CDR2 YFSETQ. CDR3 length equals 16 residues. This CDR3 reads CASSRRQVFENTEAFF. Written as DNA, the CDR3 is TGCGCCAGCAGCAGACGACAGGTCTTCGAGAACACTGAAGCTTTCTTT. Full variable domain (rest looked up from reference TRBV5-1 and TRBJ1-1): KAGVTQTPRYLIKTRGQQVTLSCSPISGHRSVSWYQQTPGQGLQFLFEYFSETQRNKGNFPGRFSGRQFSNSRSEMNVSTLELGDSALYLCASSRRQVFENTEAFFGQGTRLTVV.

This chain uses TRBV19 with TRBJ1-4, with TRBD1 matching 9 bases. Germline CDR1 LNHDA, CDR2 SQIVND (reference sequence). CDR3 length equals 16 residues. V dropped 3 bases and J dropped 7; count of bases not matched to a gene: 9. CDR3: CASSIPGRTGAEKLFF. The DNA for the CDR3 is TGTGCCAGTAGTATCCCGGGGAGGACAGGGGCTGAAAAACTGTTTTTT.

The CDR3 here is CASSSPISYEQYF. For the CDR3, the DNA is TGTGCCAGCAGTTCCCCGATATCCTACGAGCAGTACTTC. J is TRBJ2-7 and V is TRBV28; D is uncertain. CDR1 and CDR2 from the germline V gene are MDHEN and SYDVKM. V shed 4 bases and J shed 1 base, with 8 bases lying between them. This CDR3 contains 13 residues. The complete variable domain, with remaining parts taken from reference TRBV28 and TRBJ2-7, reads DVKVTQSSRYLVKRTGEKVFLECVQDMDHENMFWYRQDPGLGLRLIYFSYDVKMKEKGDIPEGYSVSREKKERFSLILESASTNQTSMYLCASSSPISYEQYFGPGTRLTVT.

This CDR3 is CASSPRTGDGEQFF. In DNA form, the CDR3 reads TGTGCCAGCAGCCCGAGAACAGGGGACGGTGAGCAGTTCTTC. This chain links TRBV9 with TRBJ2-1; 7 nucleotides match TRBD1. V gave up 4 bases and J gave up 9 bases; unmatched junction bases: 10. This CDR3 is 14 amino acids long. The germline gives CDR1 SGDLS, CDR2 YYNGEE.